What follows describes a single T cell receptor beta chain. This entry belongs to a study of cytomegalovirus exposure and HLA in healthy donors. Only in-frame clones appear in the TCRdb table, and some are missing; sequencing was by immunoSEQ multiplex PCR. Found here are some 260,000 clones, about 92% of them singletons; the top ten hold roughly 3%. The sequenced sample consisted of PBMCs. The TCR originated in a woman in her twenties or thirties in good health and CMV-seronegative.

Here the CDR3 DNA reads TGTGCCATCCGACAGGGTGGCACCGGGGAGCTGTTTTTT. It translates to CAIRQGGTGELFF. The V and J genes are TRBV19 and TRBJ2-2; 7 positions match TRBD1. The CDR3 consists of 13 residues. V was pared by 10 bases and J by 4 bases, with 6 bases of the junction left unmatched. The V gene's germline CDR1 is LNHDA and CDR2 SQIVND (reference sequence).